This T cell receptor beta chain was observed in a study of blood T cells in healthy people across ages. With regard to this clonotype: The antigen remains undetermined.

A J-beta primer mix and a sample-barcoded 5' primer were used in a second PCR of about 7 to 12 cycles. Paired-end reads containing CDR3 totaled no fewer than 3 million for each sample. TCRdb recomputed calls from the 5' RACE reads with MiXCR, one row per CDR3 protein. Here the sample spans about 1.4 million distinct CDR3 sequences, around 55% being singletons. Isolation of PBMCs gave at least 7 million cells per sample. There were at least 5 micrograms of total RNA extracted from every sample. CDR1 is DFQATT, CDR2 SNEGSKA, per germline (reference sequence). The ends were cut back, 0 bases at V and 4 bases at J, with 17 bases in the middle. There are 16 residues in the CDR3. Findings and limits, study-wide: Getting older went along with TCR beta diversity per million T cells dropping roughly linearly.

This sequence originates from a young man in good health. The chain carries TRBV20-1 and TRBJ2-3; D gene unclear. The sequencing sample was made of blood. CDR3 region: CSARDMSRRRPDTQYF. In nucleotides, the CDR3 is TGCAGTGCTAGAGATATGAGCAGGAGAAGACCAGATACGCAGTATTTT.